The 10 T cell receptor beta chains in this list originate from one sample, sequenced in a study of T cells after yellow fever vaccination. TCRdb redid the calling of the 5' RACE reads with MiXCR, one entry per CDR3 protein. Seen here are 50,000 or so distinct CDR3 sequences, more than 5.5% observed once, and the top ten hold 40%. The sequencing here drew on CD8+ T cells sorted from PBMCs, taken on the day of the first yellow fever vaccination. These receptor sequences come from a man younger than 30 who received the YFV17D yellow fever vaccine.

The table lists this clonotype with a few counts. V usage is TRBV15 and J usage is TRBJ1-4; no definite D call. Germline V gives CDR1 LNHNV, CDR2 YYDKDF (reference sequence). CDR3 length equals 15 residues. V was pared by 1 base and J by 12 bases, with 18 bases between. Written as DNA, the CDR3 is TGTGCCACCAGCAGAGTACTACATGATCATGAGGAACTGTTTTTT. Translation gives CATSRVLHDHEELFF.

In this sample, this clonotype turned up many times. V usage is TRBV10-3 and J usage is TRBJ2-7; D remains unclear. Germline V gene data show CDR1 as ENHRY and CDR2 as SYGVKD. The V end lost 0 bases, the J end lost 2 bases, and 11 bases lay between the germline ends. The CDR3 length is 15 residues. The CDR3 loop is CAISESRTTPYEQYF. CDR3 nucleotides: TGTGCCATCAGTGAGTCGAGAACAACCCCCTACGAGCAGTACTTC.

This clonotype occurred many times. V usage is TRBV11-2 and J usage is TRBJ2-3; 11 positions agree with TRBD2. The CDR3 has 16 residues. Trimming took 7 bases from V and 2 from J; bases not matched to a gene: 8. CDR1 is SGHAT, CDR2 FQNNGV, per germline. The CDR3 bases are TGTGCCAGCAACTTGGCTAGCGGGGGGTCCACAGATACGCAGTATTTT. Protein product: CASNLASGGSTDTQYF.

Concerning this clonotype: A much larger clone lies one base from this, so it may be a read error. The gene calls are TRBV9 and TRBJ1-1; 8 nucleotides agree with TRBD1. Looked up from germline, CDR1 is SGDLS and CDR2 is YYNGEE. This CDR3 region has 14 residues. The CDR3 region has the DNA TGTGACAGCAGCCCTGGGACAGGAAACACTGAAGCTTTCTTT. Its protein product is CDSSPGTGNTEAFF.

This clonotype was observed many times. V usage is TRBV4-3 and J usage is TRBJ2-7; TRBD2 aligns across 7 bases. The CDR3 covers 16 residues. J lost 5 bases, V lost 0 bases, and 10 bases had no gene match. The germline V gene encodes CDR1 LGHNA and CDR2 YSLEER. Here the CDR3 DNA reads TGCGCCAGCAGCCAAGATCCTCTGGCGGCGGGGGACGAGCAGTACTTC. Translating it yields CASSQDPLAAGDEQYF.

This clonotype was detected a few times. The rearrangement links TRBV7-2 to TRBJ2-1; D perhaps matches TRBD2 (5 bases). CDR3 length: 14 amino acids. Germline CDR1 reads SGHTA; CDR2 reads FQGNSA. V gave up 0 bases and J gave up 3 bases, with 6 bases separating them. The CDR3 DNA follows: TGTGCCAGCAGCTTAGCGGGGAGCTACAATGAGCAGTTCTTC. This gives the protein CASSLAGSYNEQFF.

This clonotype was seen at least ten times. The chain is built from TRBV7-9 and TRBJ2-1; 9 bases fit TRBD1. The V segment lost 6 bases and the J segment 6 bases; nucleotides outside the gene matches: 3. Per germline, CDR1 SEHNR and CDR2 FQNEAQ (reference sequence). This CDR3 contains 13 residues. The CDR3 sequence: CASRQGAVNEQFF. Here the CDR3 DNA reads TGTGCCAGCAGACAGGGGGCCGTCAATGAGCAGTTCTTC.

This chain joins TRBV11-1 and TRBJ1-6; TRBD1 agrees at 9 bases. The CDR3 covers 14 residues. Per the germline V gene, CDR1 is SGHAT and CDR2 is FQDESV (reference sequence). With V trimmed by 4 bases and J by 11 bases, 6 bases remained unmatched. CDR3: CASSSGQGLTPLHF. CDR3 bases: TGTGCCAGCAGCTCGGGACAGGGATTAACACCCCTCCACTTT.

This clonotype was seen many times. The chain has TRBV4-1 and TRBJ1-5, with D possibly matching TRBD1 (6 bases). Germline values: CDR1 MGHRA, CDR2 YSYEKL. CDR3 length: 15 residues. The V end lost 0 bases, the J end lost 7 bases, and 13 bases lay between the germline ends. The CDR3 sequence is CASSQERGGGQPQHF. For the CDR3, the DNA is TGCGCCAGCAGCCAAGAACGGGGGGGCGGACAGCCCCAGCATTTT.

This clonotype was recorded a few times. The chain's CDR3 is CASGLSPGQGAGETQYF. For the CDR3, the DNA is TGTGCTAGTGGTCTGTCCCCGGGACAGGGGGCAGGAGAGACCCAGTACTTC. The J gene is TRBJ2-5, the V gene TRBV12-5, with 12 bases that match TRBD1. Trimming took 5 bases from V and 4 from J; bases not matched to a gene: 11. The CDR3 has 17 amino acids. CDR1 and CDR2 (germline): LGHNT, FRNRAP.